The next 13 T cell receptor beta chains were all read from a single sample in a study of vaccination and CD4 T cells after COVID-19. The Oncomine TCR Beta short-read assay was applied to DNA of cultured CD4+ T cells. TCRdb passed the PCR reads through MiXCR, listing each CDR3 protein once. The data contain about 20,000 distinct CDR3 sequences, around 42% of them singletons. This sample's time point: late sampling 161 to 241 days after vaccination in a few convalescent patients. The treatment here: approximately 10-day PBMC culture with coronavirus spike peptide pools or control peptides (ViraFEST assay). These receptors lack a known antigen. This specimen was CD4+ T cells from blood, cultured in vitro, taken about 7 months after SARS-CoV-2 vaccination. The origin of the receptors is a human donor who had recovered from COVID-19.

The sample holds a few counts of this clonotype. V gene TRBV6-1 combines with J gene TRBJ2-7; 9 nucleotides match TRBD1. The CDR3 is made up of 16 amino acids. Trimming cost V 2 bases and J 7 bases; bases outside gene matches: 12. Germline values: CDR1 MNHNS, CDR2 SASEGT. CDR3 DNA sequence: TGTGCCAGCAGTGAACCCTCCGGGACAGGGCTGCGGGAGCAGTACTTC. Protein: CASSEPSGTGLREQYF.

The chain carries TRBV20-1 and TRBJ1-3; D not resolved. Germline values: CDR1 DFQATT, CDR2 SNEGSKA (reference sequence). V shed 0 bases and J shed 10 bases, with 13 bases lying between them. The CDR3 contains 13 residues. The chain's CDR3 is CSAREEPKRTIYF. The DNA of the CDR3 is TGCAGTGCTAGAGAGGAACCGAAGAGGACCATATATTTT.

The chain employs TRBV20-1 and TRBJ2-3; D gene ambiguous. V lost 1 base and J 0 bases, leaving 5 bases between the germline ends. The CDR3 contains 13 residues. Germline assignment: CDR1 DFQATT and CDR2 SNEGSKA (reference sequence). CDR3 loop: CSARGYSTDTQYF. CDR3 coding DNA: TGCAGTGCTAGAGGCTACAGCACAGATACGCAGTATTTT.

This clonotype was found a few times. The CDR3 reads CATSIDRGPYEQYF. For the CDR3, the DNA is TGTGCCACCAGCATAGACAGGGGCCCCTACGAGCAGTACTTC. V is TRBV15 and J is TRBJ2-7, with TRBD1 matching 8 bases. The junction had 4 bases not matched to a gene; V was cut back by 4 bases and J by 2 bases. Looked up from germline, CDR1 is LNHNV and CDR2 is YYDKDF (reference sequence). This CDR3 comprises 14 residues. Based on the CDR3 plus reference TRBV15 and TRBJ2-7, the full variable domain is DAMVIQNPRYQVTQFGKPVTLSCSQTLNHNVMYWYQQKSSQAPKLLFHYYDKDFNNEADTPDNFQSRRPNTSFCFLDIRSPGLGDTAMYLCATSIDRGPYEQYFGPGTRLTVT.

The chain recombines TRBV7-3 with TRBJ2-6; 8 bases match TRBD2. The CDR3 has 18 amino acids. Germline-derived CDR1 and CDR2 are SGHTA and FQGTGA. Trimming took 4 bases from V and 3 from J; bases not matched to a gene: 11. CDR3 bases: TGTGCCAGCAGCTCTCGGGGGGCGGGAGGCGGTGGGGCCAACGTCCTGACTTTC. Encoded protein: CASSSRGAGGGGANVLTF.

This rearrangement joins TRBV10-3 to TRBJ1-1, with a weak D call TRBD1 (5 bases). CDR3 size: 15 residues. Trimming pared 0 bases from V and 0 bases from J, leaving 8 bases between. CDR1 and CDR2 from the germline V gene are ENHRY and SYGVKD. The CDR3 nucleotides are TGTGCCATCAGTGAGTCGACCAGGGTGAACACTGAAGCTTTCTTT. Its protein is CAISESTRVNTEAFF.

This clonotype was counted between two and nine times. The J gene is TRBJ1-1, the V gene TRBV7-9; no reliable D call. The CDR3 is 11 residues long. Germline V gene lookup returns CDR1 SEHNR and CDR2 FQNEAQ (reference sequence). V lost 4 bases and J 2 bases, leaving 2 bases between the germline ends. The CDR3 loop is CASSSNTEAFF. The CDR3 nucleotides are TGTGCCAGCAGCTCAAACACTGAAGCTTTCTTT.

This clonotype came up a few times. V is TRBV28 and J is TRBJ2-1; D is perhaps TRBD2 (6 bases). This CDR3 region has 17 residues. The ends were cut back, 4 bases at V and 6 bases at J, with 22 bases in the middle. Germline V lookup: CDR1 MDHEN, CDR2 SYDVKM. The CDR3 sequence: CASSSGGLDPHLNEQFF. The DNA for the CDR3 is TGTGCCAGCAGTTCCGGGGGACTCGACCCACACCTCAATGAGCAGTTCTTC.

This clonotype was seen a few times. V usage is TRBV7-2 and J usage is TRBJ2-1; D is ambiguous. Germline CDR1 is SGHTA and CDR2 is FQGNSA. V was shortened by 1 base and J by 6 bases, with 7 bases between the two germline ends. The CDR3 is made up of 13 amino acids. CDR3 coding DNA: TGTGCCAGCAGCTTAGTACCTATCAATGAGCAGTTCTTC. Its protein is CASSLVPINEQFF.

This clonotype was seen only a few times. V gene TRBV20-1 combines with J gene TRBJ1-2, with D maybe TRBD1 (5 bases). This CDR3 is 14 amino acids long. V lost 6 bases to trimming and J lost 4 bases, with 18 bases between them. CDR1 DFQATT and CDR2 SNEGSKA come from the germline V gene (reference sequence). The CDR3, as DNA: TGCAGTGCCCCGGTCGGGGACGGGTTCTATGGCTACACCTTC. This codes for CSAPVGDGFYGYTF.

The chain carries TRBV20-1 and TRBJ1-5; D call uncertain. Germline CDR1 DFQATT, CDR2 SNEGSKA (reference sequence). This CDR3 comprises 14 residues. The ends were cut back, 3 bases at V and 2 bases at J, with 11 bases in the middle. CDR3 sequence reads: CSASWGFGNQPQHF. DNA of the CDR3: TGCAGTGCTAGCTGGGGATTCGGCAATCAGCCCCAGCATTTT.

V is TRBV20-1 and J is TRBJ2-5, with a tentative D call TRBD1 (6 bases). The CDR3 sequence is 11 residues long. CDR1 is DFQATT, CDR2 SNEGSKA, per germline (reference sequence). CDR3: CSYRVVETQYF. Written as DNA, the CDR3 is TGCAGCTACAGGGTTGTGGAGACCCAGTACTTC.

The chain couples TRBV7-6 to TRBJ2-7; 7 positions agree with TRBD1. CDR1 SGHVS and CDR2 FNYEAQ come from the germline V gene. CDR3 length: 13 amino acids. Trimming cost V 5 bases and J 1 base; bases outside gene matches: 2. The CDR3 sequence: CASSVGQSYEQYF. The CDR3 nucleotides are TGTGCCAGCAGCGTGGGACAGTCCTACGAGCAGTACTTC.